Listed below are T cell receptor beta chains from one sample, sequenced in a study of OX40 agonist ivuxolimab in advanced cancers. Libraries were prepared by immunoSEQ multiplex PCR; TCRdb keeps only in-frame clonotypes and omits some of them. The sample consists of approximately 50,000 clones, about 84% of them appearing once. The sequences come from CD4+ or CD8+ T cells sorted from blood, collected in a trial of the OX40 agonist ivuxolimab. Source of these receptors: an adult with an advanced solid tumor such as melanoma, head and neck, liver or kidney cancer. Each CDR3 is given with its conserved first and last residue. D genes are given only for firm matches. Size is stated for part of the rows, as once, few or many counts, or as a class when the clone is expanded.

J gene | V gene | D gene | clone size | CDR3 protein | CDR3 DNA
TRBJ2-6 | TRBV7-3 | NA | NA | CASSKTGTLSGANVLTF | TGTGCCAGCAGCAAAACCGGGACCCTCTCTGGGGCCAACGTCCTGACTTTC
TRBJ2-5 | TRBV27 | NA | NA | CASKRGQETQYF | TGTGCCAGCAAAAGAGGGCAAGAGACCCAGTACTTC
TRBJ2-3 | TRBV6-5 | NA | few | CASRRTVLSTDTQYF | TGTGCCAGCAGACGGACAGTCCTGAGCACAGATACGCAGTATTTT
TRBJ2-7 | TRBV7-8 | NA | once | CASSPGQVGPGLQYF | TGTGCCAGCAGCCCCGGTCAGGTTGGTCCGGGACTTCAGTACTTC
TRBJ2-2 | TRBV7-3 | TRBD2 | NA | CASSSGLAANTGELFF | TGTGCCAGCAGCTCGGGACTAGCGGCGAACACCGGGGAGCTGTTTTTT
TRBJ2-1 | TRBV19 | TRBD2 | NA | CASRSSGGAYEQFF | TGTGCCAGTAGAAGCAGCGGGGGGGCCTATGAGCAGTTCTTC
TRBJ2-7 | TRBV5-6 | NA | NA | CASTRLGTGNFYEQYF | TGTGCCAGCACCCGCCTCGGTACCGGAAACTTCTACGAGCAGTACTTC
TRBJ2-5 | TRBV14 | NA | NA | CASSQAPKETQYF | TGTGCCAGCAGCCAAGCGCCGAAAGAGACCCAGTACTTC
TRBJ2-1 | TRBV29-1 | NA | NA | CSAAYNEQFF | TGCAGCGCAGCCTACAATGAGCAGTTCTTC
TRBJ2-3 | TRBV4-3 | NA | NA | CASSQLSGASTDTQYF | TGCGCCAGCAGCCAATTGAGCGGAGCTAGCACAGATACGCAGTATTTT
TRBJ1-1 | TRBV7-3 | NA | NA | CASSSQGMTEAFF | TGTGCCAGCAGCTCCCAGGGGATGACTGAAGCTTTCTTT
TRBJ2-4 | TRBV29-1 | TRBD1 | NA | CSVGQGAAKNIQYF | TGCAGCGTCGGACAGGGGGCAGCCAAAAACATTCAGTACTTC
TRBJ2-5 | TRBV19 | TRBD1 | NA | CASSRTGGETQYF | TGTGCCAGTAGTAGGACAGGGGGTGAGACCCAGTACTTC
TRBJ1-4 | TRBV6-6 | NA | NA | CATSGEKLFF | TGTGCCACCAGCGGCGAAAAACTGTTTTTT
TRBJ2-1 | TRBV29-1 | TRBD2 | NA | CSVDLEGTSGGNEQFF | TGCAGCGTTGACCTAGAGGGGACTAGCGGGGGAAATGAGCAGTTCTTC
TRBJ2-3 | TRBV2 | NA | once | CASSYTDTQYF | TGTGCCAGCAGTTACACAGATACGCAGTATTTT
TRBJ2-3 | TRBV7-2 | NA | NA | CASSPGPYTDTQYF | TGTGCCAGCAGCCCGGGACCCTACACAGATACGCAGTATTTT
TRBJ2-3 | TRBV5-6 | TRBD1 | NA | CASSLRGPGTDTQYF | TGTGCCAGCAGCTTAAGGGGGCCTGGGACAGATACGCAGTATTTT
TRBJ1-3 | TRBV19 | NA | NA | CASSMGASGNTIYF | TGTGCCAGTAGTATGGGGGCCTCTGGAAACACCATATATTTT
TRBJ2-7 | TRBV6-1 | TRBD2 | NA | CASSQKAGKPYEQYF | TGTGCCAGCAGTCAAAAAGCGGGGAAACCCTACGAGCAGTACTTC
TRBJ2-7 | TRBV28 | NA | once | CASSLRVGFSYEQYF | TGTGCCAGCAGTCTCCGGGTAGGCTTTTCCTACGAGCAGTACTTC
TRBJ1-1 | TRBV27 | NA | once | CASSLGTESFF | TGTGCCAGCAGTTTGGGGACTGAGTCTTTCTTT
TRBJ1-2 | TRBV28 | NA | once | CASSAGGGRANYGYTF | TGTGCCAGCAGTGCAGGTGGGGGCAGGGCTAACTATGGCTACACCTTC
TRBJ2-2 | TRBV19 | NA | NA | CATGGGVNTGELFF | TGTGCCACCGGGGGCGGGGTAAACACCGGGGAGCTGTTTTTT
TRBJ2-3 | TRBV7-2 | TRBD2 | NA | CASSVWGGSDTQYF | TGTGCCAGCAGTGTCTGGGGGGGGTCAGATACGCAGTATTTT
TRBJ1-5 | TRBV28 | NA | NA | CASSLGGGQGKQPQHF | TGTGCCAGCAGTTTAGGCGGTGGGCAGGGGAAACAGCCCCAGCATTTT
TRBJ1-5 | TRBV6-5 | NA | medium-sized | CASSYSSNSNQPQHF | TGTGCCAGCAGTTACTCCAGCAATAGCAATCAGCCCCAGCATTTT
TRBJ2-2 | TRBV2 | TRBD2 | NA | CASSEIRAGDTGELFF | TGTGCCAGCAGTGAAATCCGAGCGGGGGACACCGGGGAGCTGTTTTTT
TRBJ2-1 | TRBV7-8 | TRBD2 | NA | CASSPYRLAAFGYNEQFF | TGTGCCAGCAGCCCCTATCGACTAGCGGCGTTCGGATACAATGAGCAGTTCTTC
TRBJ2-5 | TRBV15 | NA | NA | CATSRDYPGTTRGTQYF | TGTGCCACCAGCAGAGATTACCCCGGGACGACTAGGGGGACCCAGTACTTC
TRBJ2-3 | TRBV7-3 | NA | NA | CASSTGQGGLDTQYF | TGTGCCAGCAGCACAGGACAGGGAGGGCTCGATACGCAGTATTTT
TRBJ2-5 | TRBV4-1 | NA | once | CASSLEKGGPQETQYF | TGCGCCAGCAGTCTAGAGAAGGGGGGCCCCCAAGAGACCCAGTACTTC
TRBJ2-2 | TRBV6-1 | TRBD1 | NA | CATSPRTGITGELFF | TGTGCCACTAGCCCTCGGACAGGGATCACCGGGGAGCTGTTTTTT
TRBJ2-2 | TRBV9 | TRBD2 | NA | CASSNQPGGAGTGELFF | TGTGCCAGCTCCAATCAACCCGGGGGGGCTGGTACCGGGGAGCTGTTTTTT
TRBJ2-7 | TRBV5-1 | NA | NA | CASSFGDNPYEQYF | TGCGCCAGCAGCTTTGGTGACAATCCCTACGAGCAGTACTTC
TRBJ2-2 | TRBV18 | TRBD1 | NA | CASSQGQANTGELFF | TGTGCCAGCTCACAGGGACAGGCGAACACCGGGGAGCTGTTTTTT
TRBJ1-2 | TRBV28 | TRBD1 | NA | CASSFVGQGSYGYTF | TGTGCCAGCAGTTTTGTGGGACAGGGGAGCTATGGCTACACCTTC
TRBJ1-3 | TRBV18 | NA | NA | CASSPPDRSGNTIYF | TGTGCCAGCTCACCACCCGACCGCTCTGGAAACACCATATATTTT
TRBJ1-6 | TRBV5-6 | NA | NA | CASRWSQGLGNSPLHF | TGTGCCAGCAGATGGTCTCAGGGGCTGGGTAATTCACCCCTCCACTTT
TRBJ2-4 | TRBV5-4 | TRBD2 | few | CASSLALRGGVQYF | TGTGCCAGCAGCTTGGCCTTGCGGGGGGGCGTTCAGTACTTC
TRBJ2-7 | TRBV7-8 | NA | few | CASSLVGGTFGF | TGTGCCAGCAGCTTAGTGGGTGGGACATTTGGGTTC
TRBJ2-3 | TRBV6-5 | TRBD2 | NA | CASRGTSGVGTQYF | TGTGCCAGCAGGGGGACTAGCGGGGTCGGTACGCAGTATTTT
TRBJ2-7 | TRBV5-1 | NA | NA | CASSRGQGGSYEQYF | TGCGCCAGCAGTAGGGGCCAGGGAGGCTCCTACGAGCAGTACTTC
TRBJ2-7 | TRBV6-6 | NA | NA | CASSYSREIYYEQYF | TGTGCCAGCAGTTACTCCAGGGAAATCTACTACGAGCAGTACTTC
TRBJ1-3 | TRBV7-9 | NA | few | CASSYGPGNTIYF | TGTGCCAGCAGCTACGGTCCTGGAAACACCATATATTTT
TRBJ1-2 | TRBV5-6 | NA | NA | CASSQRGNYGYTF | TGTGCCAGCAGCCAAAGGGGTAACTATGGCTACACCTTC
TRBJ2-1 | TRBV19 | NA | NA | CASNSGTRGGPFF | TGTGCCAGTAACTCAGGGACAAGAGGTGGACCGTTCTTC
TRBJ1-3 | TRBV7-2 | NA | NA | CASSLNWGAGNTIYF | TGTGCCAGCAGCTTAAACTGGGGGGCTGGAAACACCATATATTTT
TRBJ1-1 | TRBV30 | NA | NA | CAWITEMNTEAFF | TGTGCCTGGATTACTGAAATGAACACTGAAGCTTTCTTT
TRBJ1-5 | TRBV28 | NA | NA | CASSLRVRGISNQPQHF | TGTGCCAGCAGTTTACGGGTCAGAGGGATTAGCAATCAGCCCCAGCATTTT
TRBJ1-4 | TRBV6-6 | TRBD1 | few | CASVPGTGGFGKLFF | TGTGCCAGCGTTCCAGGGACAGGGGGCTTCGGAAAACTGTTTTTT
TRBJ1-1 | TRBV6-5 | TRBD1 | NA | CASSRGQELNTEAFF | TGTGCCAGCAGTCGCGGACAGGAACTGAACACTGAAGCTTTCTTT